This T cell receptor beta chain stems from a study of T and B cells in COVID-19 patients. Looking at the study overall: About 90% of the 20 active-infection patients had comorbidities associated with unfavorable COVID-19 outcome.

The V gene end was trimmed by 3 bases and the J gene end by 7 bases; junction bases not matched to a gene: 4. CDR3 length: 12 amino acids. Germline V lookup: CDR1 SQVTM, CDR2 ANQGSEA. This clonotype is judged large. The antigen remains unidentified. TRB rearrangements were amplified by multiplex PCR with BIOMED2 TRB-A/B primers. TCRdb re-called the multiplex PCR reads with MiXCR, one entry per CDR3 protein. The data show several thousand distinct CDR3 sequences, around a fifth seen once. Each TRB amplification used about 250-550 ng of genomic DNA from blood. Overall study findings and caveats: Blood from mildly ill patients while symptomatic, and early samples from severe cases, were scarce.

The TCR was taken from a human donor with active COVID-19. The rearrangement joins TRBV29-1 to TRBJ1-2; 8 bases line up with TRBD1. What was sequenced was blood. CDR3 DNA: TGCAGCGTTGACAGGGGACAGGTTGGCTACACCTTC. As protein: CSVDRGQVGYTF.